These 22 T cell receptor beta chains originate from one sample sequenced in a study of T cell responses to AZD1222 COVID-19 vaccine. Method: immunoSEQ multiplex PCR; TCRdb's copy keeps in-frame clones and lacks some. The sample carries 140,000 to 150,000 clones, approximately 90% recorded once. The sequencing here drew on peripheral blood, taken on day 0 of AZD1222 vaccination. The receptor set was obtained from an adult in good health.

V and J are TRBV27 and TRBJ2-7, with D possibly being TRBD1 or TRBD2 (6 bases each). CDR3 size: 18 residues. Germline CDR1 MNHEY, CDR2 SMNVEV (reference sequence). Between the trimmed V and J ends, which lost 4 bases and 4 bases, there was a span of 26 bases. The CDR3 loop is CASSSSRPTGRSRYEQYF. For the CDR3, the DNA is TGTGCCAGCAGTTCGTCCCGACCAACAGGGAGGTCCCGTTACGAGCAGTACTTC.

This rearrangement joins TRBV10-1 to TRBJ2-1; 8 bases match TRBD1. V shed 7 bases, J shed 4 bases, and the junction held 9 bases outside the gene matches. Looked up from germline, CDR1 is WNHNN and CDR2 is SYGVQD (reference sequence). The CDR3 covers 15 residues. CDR3 residues: CASTPDRGEYNEQFF. As DNA, the CDR3 is TGCGCCAGCACTCCAGACAGGGGAGAATACAATGAGCAGTTCTTC.

The chain is built from TRBV28 and TRBJ1-1; D ambiguous. The CDR3 is 14 residues long. V lost 6 bases, J lost 0 bases, and 11 bases lay in between. CDR1 is MDHEN, CDR2 SYDVKM, per germline. The CDR3 bases are TGTGCCAGCAGGCCCGGATACATGAACACTGAAGCTTTCTTT. The encoded protein is CASRPGYMNTEAFF.

The chain couples TRBV4-2 to TRBJ1-4, with TRBD1 as a possible D gene (5 bases). Germline CDR1 is LGHNA and CDR2 is YNFKEQ. The V and J ends lost 1 base and 0 bases respectively, with 12 bases between them. This CDR3 comprises 17 residues. CDR3 region: CASSQASTAATNEKLFF. CDR3 coding DNA: TGTGCCAGCAGCCAAGCATCGACAGCTGCAACTAATGAAAAACTGTTTTTT.

CDR3 nucleotide sequence: TGCGCCAGCAGCTTGGCTATAGCGGGAGGCACCGGGGAGCTGTTTTTT. Translated, it gives CASSLAIAGGTGELFF. This sequence joins TRBV5-1 and TRBJ2-2; 10 nucleotides agree with TRBD2. Trimming removed 0 bases from V and 4 bases from J; junction bases left unmatched: 3. This CDR3 is built from 16 residues. Germline V gives CDR1 SGHRS, CDR2 YFSETQ.

The chain employs TRBV10-3 and TRBJ2-7; 13 bases are shared with TRBD2. J gave up 5 bases and V 3 bases, and 7 bases lay outside the gene matches. The CDR3 spans 16 residues. Per germline, CDR1 ENHRY and CDR2 SYGVKD. The CDR3 DNA sequence: TGTGCCATCAGTGAAGGTCCGACTAGCGGGAGGAACGAGCAGTACTTC. It encodes CAISEGPTSGRNEQYF.

This sequence joins TRBV15 and TRBJ1-1, with D perhaps matching TRBD1 (6 bases). The CDR3 is 16 amino acids. Germline CDR1 reads LNHNV; CDR2 reads YYDKDF (reference sequence). Trimming cost V 1 base and J 7 bases, with 19 bases left between them. The CDR3 region is CATSRARGANRNEAFF. Here the CDR3 DNA reads TGTGCCACCAGCAGAGCGAGGGGGGCGAATAGGAATGAAGCTTTCTTT.

The chain has TRBV2 and TRBJ2-5; 15 nucleotides align to TRBD2. The junction had 6 bases not matched to a gene; V was cut back by 6 bases and J by 4 bases. CDR3 length equals 16 residues. The germline CDR1 and CDR2 sequences are SNHLY and FYNNEI. CDR3 amino acids: CASRKGLAGGGETQYF. CDR3 nucleotide sequence: TGTGCCAGCAGGAAGGGACTAGCGGGAGGTGGAGAGACCCAGTACTTC.

The chain has TRBV6-4 and TRBJ2-7; D is tentatively TRBD1 or TRBD2 (5 bases each). V lost 4 bases and J 3 bases, leaving 19 bases between the germline ends. Germline V CDR1 and CDR2: MRHNA, SNTAGT. CDR3 length: 16 residues. The CDR3 DNA reads as TGTGCCAGCAGTGGCTTGGGGGTTGCACTATTCTACGAGCAGTACTTC. This gives the protein CASSGLGVALFYEQYF.

The V gene is TRBV3-1 (or the pseudogene TRBV3-2), the J gene TRBJ2-1; the D gene is possibly TRBD2 (6 bases). The V end lost 4 bases, the J end lost 7 bases, and 14 bases lay between the germline ends. In germline, CDR1 is LGHDT, CDR2 YNNKEL (reference sequence). The CDR3 has 14 residues. CDR3 sequence reads: CASSLRDSSNEQFF. The CDR3 DNA reads TGTGCCAGCAGCCTCCGGGACTCCTCTAATGAGCAGTTCTTC.

The chain links TRBV29-1 to TRBJ2-7, with 7 bases matching TRBD1. The CDR3 has 13 amino acids. V lost 1 base and J lost 4; bases outside the gene matches: 4. CDR1 is SQVTM and CDR2 is ANQGSEA in the germline V gene. The CDR3 is CSVEAAQGYEQYF. The CDR3 nucleotides read TGCAGCGTTGAAGCTGCACAGGGGTACGAGCAGTACTTC.

The chain carries TRBV7-6 and TRBJ1-3; D gene unclear. V dropped 3 bases and J dropped 4 bases, with 7 bases sitting between them. CDR1 is SGHVS, CDR2 FNYEAQ, per germline. The CDR3 has 13 amino acids. The CDR3 nucleotides read TGTGCCAGCAGCTTGAGTCAGGGAAACACCATATATTTT. This sequence encodes CASSLSQGNTIYF.

The genes are TRBV28 and TRBJ1-2; a weak D match, TRBD1 (5 bases). This CDR3 spans 18 amino acids. Trimming took off 0 bases at V and 4 bases at J, with 21 bases between the two ends. Germline CDR1 is MDHEN and CDR2 is SYDVKM. CDR3 residues: CASSLWEGSRRVSYGYTF. CDR3 coding DNA: TGTGCCAGCAGTTTATGGGAGGGGAGCCGCAGGGTTAGCTATGGCTACACCTTC.

This sequence joins TRBV12-3 or TRBV12-4 and TRBJ1-1, with D possibly being TRBD1 (5 bases). V gave up 3 bases and J gave up 6 bases, with 11 bases separating them. The CDR3 is 13 residues long. As DNA, the CDR3 is TGTGCCAGCAGTTTTGGGGGGATCCCTGAAGCTTTCTTT. Protein: CASSFGGIPEAFF.

The chain joins TRBV7-9 to TRBJ2-7, with TRBD1 matching 10 bases. The V gene's germline CDR1 is SEHNR and CDR2 FQNEAQ (reference sequence). CDR3 length: 13 amino acids. J gave up 7 bases and V 3 bases, and 3 bases lay outside the gene matches. The DNA of the CDR3 is TGTGCCAGCAGCTTGGGACAGGGGTGGGAGCAGTACTTC. Its protein product is CASSLGQGWEQYF.

The CDR3 here is CASSFTAGVRETQYF. The CDR3 DNA follows: TGCGCCAGCAGCTTCACAGCGGGAGTCAGAGAGACCCAGTACTTC. J is TRBJ2-5 and V is TRBV5-1, with 8 bases fitting TRBD2. Trimming removed 2 bases from V and 4 bases from J; junction bases left unmatched: 7. Germline CDR1 SGHRS, CDR2 YFSETQ. The CDR3 extends over 15 amino acids. The full variable domain, in which reference TRBV5-1 and TRBJ2-5 provide the parts outside the CDR3, is KAGVTQTPRYLIKTRGQQVTLSCSPISGHRSVSWYQQTPGQGLQFLFEYFSETQRNKGNFPGRFSGRQFSNSRSEMNVSTLELGDSALYLCASSFTAGVRETQYFGPGTRLLVL.

The chain couples TRBV11-2 to TRBJ2-1, with 10 bases identical to TRBD2. With V trimmed by 5 bases and J by 4 bases, 2 bases remained unmatched. In germline, CDR1 is SGHAT, CDR2 FQNNGV. CDR3 length equals 14 residues. The CDR3 loop is CASSQLAGYNEQFF. Written as DNA, the CDR3 is TGTGCCAGCAGCCAACTAGCGGGGTACAATGAGCAGTTCTTC. The full variable domain, completed using reference TRBV11-2 and TRBJ2-1, is EAGVAQSPRYKIIEKRQSVAFWCNPISGHATLYWYQQILGQGPKLLIQFQNNGVVDDSQLPKDRFSAERLKGVDSTLKIQPAKLEDSAVYLCASSQLAGYNEQFFGPGTRLTVL.

The chain uses TRBV15 and TRBJ1-4, with D possibly TRBD1 on 6 matching bases. The V end lost 5 bases, the J end lost 8 bases, and 15 bases lay between the germline ends. CDR3 length equals 14 residues. Germline CDR1 LNHNV, CDR2 YYDKDF (reference sequence). Here the CDR3 reads CATSGTGNKEKLFF. As DNA, the CDR3 is TGTGCCACCAGCGGAACAGGGAATAAGGAAAAACTGTTTTTT. Based on the CDR3 plus reference TRBV15 and TRBJ1-4, the full variable domain is DAMVIQNPRYQVTQFGKPVTLSCSQTLNHNVMYWYQQKSSQAPKLLFHYYDKDFNNEADTPDNFQSRRPNTSFCFLDIRSPGLGDTAMYLCATSGTGNKEKLFFGSGTQLSVL.

The CDR3 DNA follows: TGTGCCAGCAGCCTTTCCCTAGCGGGAGCCTACAATGAGCAGTTCTTC. It yields the protein CASSLSLAGAYNEQFF. The chain combines TRBV7-9 with TRBJ2-1, with 10 bases aligning to TRBD2. CDR3 length: 16 amino acids. The germline V gene has CDR1 SEHNR and CDR2 FQNEAQ (reference sequence). V was pared by 5 bases and J by 2 bases, with 6 bases of the junction left unmatched. The full variable domain, in which reference TRBV7-9 and TRBJ2-1 provide the parts outside the CDR3, is DTGVSQNPRHKITKRGQNVTFRCDPISEHNRLYWYRQTLGQGPEFLTYFQNEAQLEKSRLLSDRFSAERPKGSFSTLEIQRTEQGDSAMYLCASSLSLAGAYNEQFFGPGTRLTVL.

The gene calls are TRBV5-1 and TRBJ2-2; tentative D call: TRBD1 (5 bases). Trimming stripped 2 bases from V and 0 bases from J, with 11 bases between. Germline loops: CDR1 SGHRS, CDR2 YFSETQ. The CDR3 totals 16 residues. The CDR3 sequence is CASSLQAFSNTGELFF. The CDR3 bases are TGCGCCAGCAGCTTACAGGCCTTCTCGAACACCGGGGAGCTGTTTTTT.

The chain carries TRBV18 and TRBJ2-7; 7 bases fit TRBD2. CDR1 and CDR2 (germline): KGHSH, LQKENI. V dropped 6 bases and J dropped 1; count of bases not matched to a gene: 3. This CDR3 has 13 amino acids. The CDR3, as DNA: TGTGCCAGCTCCGGGGAGGGTTCCTACGAGCAGTACTTC. Encoded protein: CASSGEGSYEQYF.

The gene calls are TRBV6-2 or TRBV6-3 and TRBJ2-5, with TRBD2 identical over 10 bases. Trimming at V came to 2 bases and at J to 1 base, leaving 7 bases not matched to a gene. Germline CDR1 reads MNHEY; CDR2 reads SVGEGT. CDR3 length: 17 amino acids. The CDR3 DNA reads TGTGCCAGCAGTTACCGCTGGTCTAGCGGGAGCCAAGAGACCCAGTACTTC. Amino acid sequence: CASSYRWSSGSQETQYF.